The 17 T cell receptor beta chains in this list originate from one sample, sequenced in a study of shared clonotypes between healthy human individuals. TCRdb's copy holds only in-frame clones and misses some; the assay was immunoSEQ multiplex PCR. The data show about 1,900,000 clones, about 95% seen once. Naive CD8 cells lacked CD45RO, underwent positive selection for CCR7 and left out terminally differentiated effector memory CD45RA+ cells. Sequences were obtained from naive CD8+ T cells sorted from blood. These receptors all stem from a young man in good health.

V is TRBV10-3 and J is TRBJ2-7; D call uncertain. This CDR3 is 14 amino acids long. V lost 1 base and J 1 base, leaving 8 bases between the germline ends. Germline V gene lookup returns CDR1 ENHRY and CDR2 SYGVKD. The DNA for the CDR3 is TGTGCCATCAGTGAGTTGACAACTTCCTACGAGCAGTACTTC. Translated: CAISELTTSYEQYF.

The chain has TRBV30 and TRBJ1-1; the D gene is possibly TRBD1 (5 bases). Germline V lookup: CDR1 GTSNPN, CDR2 SVGIG (reference sequence). The CDR3 loop spans 15 amino acids. V lost 0 bases, J lost 7 bases, and 18 bases lay in between. CDR3 DNA: TGTGCCTGGAGTGTTGCAGGGACCCTTATAAGTGAAGCTTTCTTT. It codes for CAWSVAGTLISEAFF.

This clone was recorded only once. The CDR3 region has the DNA TGTGCCAGCAGCTCGGACCTAAAGGGACAGCCCCAGCATTTT. This gives the protein CASSSDLKGQPQHF. The chain has TRBV7-9 and TRBJ1-5; D not certain. V lost 4 bases and J 7 bases, leaving 14 bases between the germline ends. The CDR3 consists of 14 residues. The germline gives CDR1 SEHNR, CDR2 FQNEAQ (reference sequence).

The rearrangement joins TRBV7-9 to TRBJ2-5, with D hard to call. The CDR3 is 15 residues long. The V end was cut by 2 bases, the J end by 3 bases, with 13 bases between. CDR1 is SEHNR and CDR2 is FQNEAQ in the germline V gene (reference sequence). CDR3 region: CASSLRAGLEETQYF. CDR3 bases: TGTGCCAGCAGCTTACGGGCAGGTTTAGAAGAGACCCAGTACTTC.

The chain employs TRBV27 and TRBJ1-4; D possibly corresponds to TRBD1 (6 bases). In germline, CDR1 is MNHEY, CDR2 SMNVEV (reference sequence). Trimming removed 6 bases at V and 8 bases at J, with 13 bases between. The CDR3 sequence is 13 residues long. DNA for the CDR3: TGTGCCAGCAGGCAAGGGGGAGGAGAAAAACTGTTTTTT. It translates to CASRQGGGEKLFF. Complete variable domain (other parts from reference TRBV27 and TRBJ1-4): EAQVTQNPRYLITVTGKKLTVTCSQNMNHEYMSWYRQDPGLGLRQIYYSMNVEVTDKGDVPEGYKVSRKEKRNFPLILESPSPNQTSLYFCASRQGGGEKLFFGSGTQLSVL.

V usage is TRBV11-2 and J usage is TRBJ2-7; D tentatively fits TRBD1 or TRBD2 (5 bases each). The CDR3 totals 15 residues. With 3 bases removed from V and 5 bases from J, the gap between germline ends came to 17 bases. The germline CDR1 and CDR2 sequences are SGHAT and FQNNGV. The CDR3 loop is CASSFSVWDPHEQYF. CDR3 bases: TGTGCCAGCAGCTTTTCGGTCTGGGACCCCCACGAGCAGTACTTC.

The chain uses TRBV9 and TRBJ2-7; a possible D gene is TRBD1 (6 bases). The CDR3 is 14 amino acids. V was shortened by 0 bases and J by 4 bases, with 11 bases between the two germline ends. Per the germline V gene, CDR1 is SGDLS and CDR2 is YYNGEE. The CDR3 sequence is CASSVDWGQYEQYF. The CDR3, as DNA: TGTGCCAGCAGCGTAGATTGGGGGCAGTACGAGCAGTACTTC. The variable domain in full, with the rest retrieved from reference TRBV9 and TRBJ2-7, is DSGVTQTPKHLITATGQRVTLRCSPRSGDLSVYWYQQSLDQGLQFLIQYYNGEERAKGNILERFSAQQFPDLHSELNLSSLELGDSALYFCASSVDWGQYEQYFGPGTRLTVT.

The chain employs TRBV6-6 and TRBJ2-1; weak D call: TRBD2 (7 bases). Per the germline V gene, CDR1 is MNHNY and CDR2 is SVGAGI (reference sequence). The CDR3 runs 16 residues. V lost 6 bases and J lost 9, with 24 bases in between. CDR3 DNA: TGTGCCAGCAGATCAGAAGGGGGGGCTAGCGACACTGAGCAGTTCTTC. As protein: CASRSEGGASDTEQFF.

The V call is TRBV30, the J call TRBJ2-4, with D perhaps given as TRBD1 or TRBD2 (5 bases each). The CDR3 sequence is 14 residues long. The V gene lost 2 bases and the J gene lost 1 base, with 9 bases spanning the gap. CDR1 is GTSNPN and CDR2 is SVGIG in the germline V gene (reference sequence). The CDR3 spells CAWSRGAAKNIQYF. DNA for the CDR3: TGTGCCTGGAGTCGAGGGGCCGCCAAAAACATTCAGTACTTC.

This chain joins TRBV5-1 and TRBJ2-7; D tentatively reads TRBD1 or TRBD2 (5 bases each). V was clipped by 6 bases and J by 2 bases, with 15 bases between them. This CDR3 contains 14 residues. Germline V gene sequence: CDR1 SGHRS, CDR2 YFSETQ. In DNA form, the CDR3 reads TGCGCCAGCACCGCTGCCGGGGCAACCTACGAGCAGTACTTC. It translates to CASTAAGATYEQYF.

The J gene is TRBJ2-7, the V gene TRBV6-5; TRBD1 or TRBD2 may be the D gene (6 bases each). Germline V gives CDR1 MNHEY, CDR2 SVGAGI. The V and J ends lost 7 bases and 5 bases respectively, with 15 bases between them. The CDR3 is made up of 13 amino acids. CDR3 region: CASTRGAGDEQYF. DNA for the CDR3: TGTGCCAGCACTAGGGGGGCCGGGGACGAGCAGTACTTC.

The chain joins TRBV29-1 to TRBJ1-1; D might be TRBD1 (6 bases). Germline values: CDR1 SQVTM, CDR2 ANQGSEA. V was pared by 0 bases and J by 6 bases, with 14 bases between. The CDR3 extends over 14 amino acids. This CDR3 is CSVEDRAGDPEAFF. The CDR3 DNA follows: TGCAGCGTTGAAGATCGGGCAGGGGACCCTGAAGCTTTCTTT.

The rearrangement joins TRBV13 to TRBJ2-5; D remains unclear. Germline loops: CDR1 PRHDT, CDR2 FYEKMQ (reference sequence). The CDR3 has 14 amino acids. The germline V and J ends were trimmed by 3 bases and 2 bases, with 10 bases remaining between them. The CDR3 DNA reads as TGTGCCAGCAGCTTTTGGGCGTCGCAAGAGACCCAGTACTTC. It specifies CASSFWASQETQYF.

With respect to this clone: Other nucleotide sequences from this sample produce the same CDR3. The chain recombines TRBV4-1 with TRBJ1-1; 8 bases match TRBD1. The CDR3 consists of 14 residues. Trimming removed 1 base from V and 4 bases from J; junction bases left unmatched: 2. CDR1 is MGHRA and CDR2 is YSYEKL in the germline V gene. CDR3 sequence: CASSQGQGTTEAFF. CDR3 sequence (DNA): TGCGCCAGCAGCCAAGGACAGGGGACCACTGAAGCTTTCTTT.

The rearrangement joins TRBV4-1 to TRBJ1-5, with TRBD1 matching over 8 bases. CDR1 MGHRA and CDR2 YSYEKL come from the germline V gene. V shed 1 base and J 6 bases; nucleotides not matched to a gene: 8. This CDR3 is 16 amino acids long. The CDR3 here is CASSQVLTGEVQPQHF. For the CDR3, the DNA is TGCGCCAGCAGCCAAGTCCTGACAGGGGAGGTTCAGCCCCAGCATTTT.

The V gene is TRBV10-1, the J gene TRBJ2-2; 11 nucleotides match TRBD2. With V trimmed by 3 bases and J by 4 bases, 7 bases remained unmatched. Germline V gene lookup returns CDR1 WNHNN and CDR2 SYGVQD (reference sequence). The CDR3 sequence is 17 residues long. The DNA for the CDR3 is TGCGCCAGCAGTGATCCCCCCGGGACTAGCGGCACCGGGGAGCTGTTTTTT. It codes for CASSDPPGTSGTGELFF.

The chain employs TRBV7-9 and TRBJ1-4, with 11 bases that match TRBD1. Trimming took 3 bases from V and 7 from J; bases not matched to a gene: 4. The CDR3 is 15 residues long. The V gene's germline CDR1 is SEHNR and CDR2 FQNEAQ (reference sequence). In nucleotides, the CDR3 is TGTGCCAGCAGCTTCGTTGGGACAGGGGGTGAAAAACTGTTTTTT. Protein: CASSFVGTGGEKLFF.